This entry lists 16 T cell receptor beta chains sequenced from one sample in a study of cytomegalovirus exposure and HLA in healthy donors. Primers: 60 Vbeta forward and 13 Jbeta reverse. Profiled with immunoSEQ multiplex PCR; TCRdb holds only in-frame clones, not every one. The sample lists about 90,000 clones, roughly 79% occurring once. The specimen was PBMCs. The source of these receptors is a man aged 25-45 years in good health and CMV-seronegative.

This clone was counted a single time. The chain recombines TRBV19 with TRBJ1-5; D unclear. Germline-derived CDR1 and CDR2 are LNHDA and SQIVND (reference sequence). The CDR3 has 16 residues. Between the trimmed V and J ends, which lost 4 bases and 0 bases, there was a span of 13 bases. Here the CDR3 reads CASSTRSAVSNQPQHF. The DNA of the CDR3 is TGTGCCAGTAGTACAAGGTCGGCGGTTAGCAATCAGCCCCAGCATTTT.

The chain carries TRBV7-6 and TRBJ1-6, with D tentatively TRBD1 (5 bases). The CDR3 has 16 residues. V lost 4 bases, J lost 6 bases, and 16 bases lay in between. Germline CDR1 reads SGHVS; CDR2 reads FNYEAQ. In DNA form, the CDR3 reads TGTGCCAGCAGCTCCCGCGGGGCGGGCGGTAATTCACCCCTCCACTTT. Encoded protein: CASSSRGAGGNSPLHF.

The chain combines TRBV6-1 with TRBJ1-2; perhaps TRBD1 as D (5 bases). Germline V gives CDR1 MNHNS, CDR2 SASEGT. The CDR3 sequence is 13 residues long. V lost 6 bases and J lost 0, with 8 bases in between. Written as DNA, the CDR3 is TGTGCCAGCAGGGGGCATCCTAACTATGGCTACACCTTC. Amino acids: CASRGHPNYGYTF.

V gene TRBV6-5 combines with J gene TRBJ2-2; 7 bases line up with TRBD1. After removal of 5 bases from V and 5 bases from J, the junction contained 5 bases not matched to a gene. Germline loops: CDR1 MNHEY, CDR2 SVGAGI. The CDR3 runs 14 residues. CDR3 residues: CASSLGTATGELFF. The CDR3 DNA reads TGTGCCAGCAGTCTGGGGACAGCAACCGGGGAGCTGTTTTTT.

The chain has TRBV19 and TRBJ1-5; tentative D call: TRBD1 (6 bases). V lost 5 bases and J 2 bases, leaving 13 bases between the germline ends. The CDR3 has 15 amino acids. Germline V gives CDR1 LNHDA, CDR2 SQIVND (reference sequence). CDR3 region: CASSPGTRGNQPQHF. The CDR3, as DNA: TGTGCCAGTAGTCCCGGGACACGCGGCAATCAGCCCCAGCATTTT.

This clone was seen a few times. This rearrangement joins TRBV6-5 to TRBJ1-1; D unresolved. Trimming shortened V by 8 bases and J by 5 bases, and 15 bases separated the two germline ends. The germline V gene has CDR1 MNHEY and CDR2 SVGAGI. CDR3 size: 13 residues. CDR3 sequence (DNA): TGTGCCAGCGGTCCGGCGGGAACGACTGAAGCTTTCTTT. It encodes CASGPAGTTEAFF.

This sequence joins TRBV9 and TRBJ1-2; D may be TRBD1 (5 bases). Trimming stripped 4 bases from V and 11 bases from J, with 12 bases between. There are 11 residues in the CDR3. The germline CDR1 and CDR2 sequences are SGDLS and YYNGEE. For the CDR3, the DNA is TGTGCCAGCAGCACAGGCGGGAGATACACCTTC. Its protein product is CASSTGGRYTF.

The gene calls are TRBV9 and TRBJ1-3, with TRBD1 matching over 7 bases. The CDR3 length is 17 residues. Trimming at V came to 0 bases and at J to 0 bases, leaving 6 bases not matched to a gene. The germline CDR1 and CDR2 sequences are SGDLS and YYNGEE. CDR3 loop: CASSVGYRGYSGNTIYF. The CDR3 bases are TGTGCCAGCAGCGTAGGGTACAGGGGTTACTCTGGAAACACCATATATTTT.

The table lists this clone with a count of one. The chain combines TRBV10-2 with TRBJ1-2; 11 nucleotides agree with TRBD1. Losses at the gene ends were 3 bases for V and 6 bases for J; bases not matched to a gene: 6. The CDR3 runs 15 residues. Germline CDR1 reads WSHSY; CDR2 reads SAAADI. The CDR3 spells CASSELWTGGDGYTF. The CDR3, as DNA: TGCGCCAGCAGTGAATTATGGACAGGGGGCGATGGCTACACCTTC.

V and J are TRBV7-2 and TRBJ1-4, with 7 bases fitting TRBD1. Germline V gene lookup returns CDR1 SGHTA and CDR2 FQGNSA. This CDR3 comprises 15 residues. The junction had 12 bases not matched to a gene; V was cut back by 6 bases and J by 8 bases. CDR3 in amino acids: CASSRQGPGEEKLFF. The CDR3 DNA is TGTGCCAGCAGTCGACAGGGACCCGGGGAGGAAAAACTGTTTTTT.

CDR3 coding DNA: TGTGCCAGTAGTCGACTAGCGGGGGGGCCTACCGGGGAGCTGTTTTTT. As protein: CASSRLAGGPTGELFF. The chain has TRBV19 and TRBJ2-2; 14 bases line up with TRBD2. Germline assignment: CDR1 LNHDA and CDR2 SQIVND (reference sequence). With 5 bases clipped from V and 5 bases from J, the junction kept 4 bases outside the gene matches. The length of the CDR3 is 16 residues.

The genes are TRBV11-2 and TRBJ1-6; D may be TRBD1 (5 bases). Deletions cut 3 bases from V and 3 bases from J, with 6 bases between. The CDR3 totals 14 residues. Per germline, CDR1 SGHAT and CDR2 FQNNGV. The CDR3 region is CASSLDNYNSPLHF. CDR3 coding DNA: TGTGCCAGCAGCTTGGACAACTATAATTCACCCCTCCACTTT.

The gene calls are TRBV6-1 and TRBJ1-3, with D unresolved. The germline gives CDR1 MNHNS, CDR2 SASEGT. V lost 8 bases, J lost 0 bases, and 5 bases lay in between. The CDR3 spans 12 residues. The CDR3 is CASRSSGNTIYF. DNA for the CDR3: TGTGCCAGCCGGAGCTCTGGAAACACCATATATTTT.

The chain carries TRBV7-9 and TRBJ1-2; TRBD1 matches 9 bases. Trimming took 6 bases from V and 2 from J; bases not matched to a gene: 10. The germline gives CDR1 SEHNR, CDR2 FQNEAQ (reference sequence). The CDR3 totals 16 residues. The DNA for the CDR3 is TGTGCCAGCAGTCAGACCGGGACAGGGATGAACTATGGCTACACCTTC. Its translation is CASSQTGTGMNYGYTF.

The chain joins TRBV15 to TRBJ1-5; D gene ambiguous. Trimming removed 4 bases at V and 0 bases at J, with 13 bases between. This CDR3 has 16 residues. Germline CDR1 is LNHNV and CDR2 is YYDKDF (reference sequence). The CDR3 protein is CATSNPAGISNQPQHF. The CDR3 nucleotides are TGTGCCACCAGCAACCCGGCCGGGATTAGCAATCAGCCCCAGCATTTT. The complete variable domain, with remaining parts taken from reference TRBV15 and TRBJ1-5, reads DAMVIQNPRYQVTQFGKPVTLSCSQTLNHNVMYWYQQKSSQAPKLLFHYYDKDFNNEADTPDNFQSRRPNTSFCFLDIRSPGLGDTAMYLCATSNPAGISNQPQHFGDGTRLSIL.

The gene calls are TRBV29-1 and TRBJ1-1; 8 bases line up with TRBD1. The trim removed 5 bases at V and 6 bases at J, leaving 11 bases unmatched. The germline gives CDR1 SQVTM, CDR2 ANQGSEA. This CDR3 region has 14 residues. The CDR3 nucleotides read TGCAGCGTTTCAACAACAGGGGGTGCCGCTGAAGCTTTCTTT. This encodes CSVSTTGGAAEAFF.